These 19 T cell receptor beta chains were all obtained from the same sample, sequenced in a study of blood T cell repertoires in COVID-19. The table came from immunoSEQ multiplex PCR; TCRdb's copy has only in-frame clones and leaves some out. Here the sample spans more than 95,000 clones, around 89% being singletons. The specimen sequenced was peripheral blood. Source of these receptors: a woman in her sixties or seventies with acute or convalescent COVID-19.

The V and J genes are TRBV7-9 and TRBJ2-1; D gene unclear. V lost 2 bases, J lost 4 bases, and 24 bases lay in between. Germline V CDR1 and CDR2: SEHNR, FQNEAQ (reference sequence). The CDR3 runs 19 residues. CDR3 coding DNA: TGTGCCAGCAGCTTACCTAAAGCCTCTGATCCTTCGAGTTACAATGAGCAGTTCTTC. Translation gives CASSLPKASDPSSYNEQFF.

The V call is TRBV19, the J call TRBJ1-1; no reliable D call. V dropped 4 bases and J dropped 0 bases, with 12 bases sitting between them. The germline V gene encodes CDR1 LNHDA and CDR2 SQIVND (reference sequence). The CDR3 spans 15 residues. The CDR3 is CASSKRRILNTEAFF. CDR3 nucleotides: TGTGCCAGTAGTAAAAGGAGGATCTTGAACACTGAAGCTTTCTTT.

The chain employs TRBV11-2 and TRBJ1-5, with no clear D. The CDR3 extends over 13 amino acids. V lost 0 bases, J lost 7 bases, and 7 bases lay in between. Per the germline V gene, CDR1 is SGHAT and CDR2 is FQNNGV. The CDR3 DNA reads as TGTGCCAGCAGCTTAGACCCCGCGCAGCCCCAGCATTTT. Protein product: CASSLDPAQPQHF.

Note on this clone: At one end, the junction sequence differs from germline, possibly due to a read error. The gene calls are TRBV7-7 and TRBJ2-3, with a possible D match to TRBD2 (6 bases). Germline CDR1 is SSHAT and CDR2 is FNYEAQ (reference sequence). The CDR3 runs to 15 residues. The CDR3 spells CASSSQVGGEDTQYF. The CDR3 DNA reads TGTGCTAGCAGCTCTCAGGTTGGAGGGGAAGATACGCAGTATTTT.

This chain links TRBV11-1 with TRBJ2-7, with D possibly matching TRBD2 (5 bases). The CDR3 is 14 residues long. The ends were cut back, 3 bases at V and 0 bases at J, with 9 bases in the middle. Looked up from germline, CDR1 is SGHAT and CDR2 is FQDESV (reference sequence). CDR3 sequence reads: CASSFEGSSYEQYF. CDR3 nucleotide sequence: TGTGCCAGCAGCTTTGAAGGGAGCTCCTACGAGCAGTACTTC.

V usage is TRBV6-5 and J usage is TRBJ2-1; 8 bases fit TRBD2. The CDR3 sequence is 13 residues long. CDR1 MNHEY and CDR2 SVGAGI come from the germline V gene. V shed 10 bases, J shed 8 bases, and the junction held 10 bases outside the gene matches. The CDR3 spells CATSLAGIDEQFF. Written as DNA, the CDR3 is TGTGCCACCTCCTTAGCGGGAATCGATGAGCAGTTCTTC.

This sequence joins TRBV15 and TRBJ1-1, with D unresolved. The V end lost 3 bases, the J end lost 6 bases, and 17 bases lay between the germline ends. CDR1 is LNHNV and CDR2 is YYDKDF in the germline V gene (reference sequence). This CDR3 has 15 amino acids. The CDR3 DNA follows: TGTGCCACCAGCAGCGCGGGCAGTCAAGGTCCTGAAGCTTTCTTT. This gives the protein CATSSAGSQGPEAFF.

The rearrangement links TRBV2 to TRBJ2-7; 7 bases agree with TRBD2. Germline V CDR1 and CDR2: SNHLY, FYNNEI. J gave up 4 bases and V 10 bases, and 7 bases lay outside the gene matches. This CDR3 is 12 amino acids long. The CDR3 nucleotides read TGTGCCAACAGCTTTAGCGGGTACGAGCAGTACGTC. Protein product: CANSFSGYEQYV.

The V and J genes are TRBV11-3 and TRBJ2-5, with D perhaps matching TRBD2 (5 bases). Trimming pared 1 base from V and 1 base from J, leaving 16 bases between. There are 17 residues in the CDR3. Germline V gene sequence: CDR1 SGHNT, CDR2 YENEEA. For the CDR3, the DNA is TGTGCCAGCAGCTTAGGGAGGACGGTCAAAGTCCAAGAGACCCAGTACTTC. Amino acids: CASSLGRTVKVQETQYF.

The J gene is TRBJ1-2, the V gene TRBV24-1; D is perhaps TRBD1 (6 bases). The V and J ends lost 5 bases and 5 bases respectively, with 11 bases between them. Per germline, CDR1 KGHDR and CDR2 SFDVKD. There are 13 residues in the CDR3. The CDR3 nucleotides read TGTGCCACCAGTGCACAGGGAGGGTATGGCTACACCTTC. Translation: CATSAQGGYGYTF.

This chain connects TRBV9 to TRBJ2-1, with TRBD2 matching 9 bases. Trimming cost V 2 bases and J 9 bases; bases outside gene matches: 9. Germline loops: CDR1 SGDLS, CDR2 YYNGEE. This CDR3 region has 15 residues. The CDR3 is CASSVGTSSGSEQFF. CDR3 DNA sequence: TGTGCCAGCAGCGTCGGGACTAGCTCCGGGAGTGAGCAGTTCTTC.

The rearrangement links TRBV19 to TRBJ2-7; perhaps TRBD1 as D (5 bases). Germline V lookup: CDR1 LNHDA, CDR2 SQIVND (reference sequence). The V end was cut by 1 base, the J end by 3 bases, with 10 bases between. The length of the CDR3 is 14 residues. CDR3 protein: CASSIADSYYEQYF. CDR3 coding DNA: TGTGCCAGTAGTATAGCCGACAGTTACTACGAGCAGTACTTC.

CDR3 DNA: TGTGCCAGCAGTGCGCAGGGGGCAAGTACCGGGGAGCTGTTTTTT. It translates to CASSAQGASTGELFF. The V gene is TRBV2, the J gene TRBJ2-2; 8 positions match TRBD1. This CDR3 comprises 15 residues. Germline loops: CDR1 SNHLY, CDR2 FYNNEI. J gave up 5 bases and V 4 bases, and 6 bases lay outside the gene matches.

The rearrangement links TRBV11-3 to TRBJ2-1; TRBD1 aligns across 7 bases. The ends lost 3 bases at V and 6 bases at J; junction bases unmatched: 5. Germline assignment: CDR1 SGHNT and CDR2 YENEEA. This CDR3 contains 14 residues. CDR3 bases: TGTGCCAGCAGCTTCCAACAGGGGAGCAATGAGCAGTTCTTC. It encodes CASSFQQGSNEQFF.

The chain is built from TRBV19 and TRBJ1-2; a weak D match, TRBD1 (5 bases). Germline assignment: CDR1 LNHDA and CDR2 SQIVND (reference sequence). There are 14 residues in the CDR3. The V gene lost 5 bases and the J gene lost 4 bases, with 14 bases spanning the gap. The CDR3 here is CASSDSSSSYGYTF. Here the CDR3 DNA reads TGTGCCAGTAGTGACAGCAGTTCAAGCTATGGCTACACCTTC.

This clone came up a few times. The rearrangement uses TRBV7-2 and TRBJ1-5; unclear D gene. In germline, CDR1 is SGHTA, CDR2 FQGNSA. The CDR3 has 15 residues. With 2 bases removed from V and 0 bases from J, the gap between germline ends came to 8 bases. CDR3 sequence: CASSLHSNSNQPQHF. CDR3 DNA sequence: TGTGCCAGCAGCTTACACAGTAATAGCAATCAGCCCCAGCATTTT.

V is TRBV6-5 and J is TRBJ2-1, with D unclear. The CDR3 has 15 amino acids. In germline, CDR1 is MNHEY, CDR2 SVGAGI. The ends were cut back, 4 bases at V and 2 bases at J, with 12 bases in the middle. The CDR3 DNA is TGTGCCAGCAGTTCCACTGGTTTGGCCTACAATGAGCAGTTCTTC. Its translation is CASSSTGLAYNEQFF.

The sample holds one count of this clone. The V call is TRBV29-1, the J call TRBJ1-3; D gene uncertain. Per germline, CDR1 SQVTM and CDR2 ANQGSEA. Trimming removed 6 bases from V and 0 bases from J, with 12 bases in between. This CDR3 region has 14 residues. The CDR3 sequence is CSVWEHPSGNTIYF. The CDR3 coding sequence is TGCAGCGTGTGGGAGCACCCCTCTGGAAACACCATATATTTT.

This chain uses TRBV27 with TRBJ2-3; 8 bases fit TRBD2. The junction had 5 bases not matched to a gene; V was cut back by 0 bases and J by 0 bases. This CDR3 has 17 residues. Germline V lookup: CDR1 MNHEY, CDR2 SMNVEV (reference sequence). The CDR3 DNA sequence: TGTGCCAGCAGTTTATCGAAGATAGCGGGAAGCACAGATACGCAGTATTTT. As protein: CASSLSKIAGSTDTQYF.